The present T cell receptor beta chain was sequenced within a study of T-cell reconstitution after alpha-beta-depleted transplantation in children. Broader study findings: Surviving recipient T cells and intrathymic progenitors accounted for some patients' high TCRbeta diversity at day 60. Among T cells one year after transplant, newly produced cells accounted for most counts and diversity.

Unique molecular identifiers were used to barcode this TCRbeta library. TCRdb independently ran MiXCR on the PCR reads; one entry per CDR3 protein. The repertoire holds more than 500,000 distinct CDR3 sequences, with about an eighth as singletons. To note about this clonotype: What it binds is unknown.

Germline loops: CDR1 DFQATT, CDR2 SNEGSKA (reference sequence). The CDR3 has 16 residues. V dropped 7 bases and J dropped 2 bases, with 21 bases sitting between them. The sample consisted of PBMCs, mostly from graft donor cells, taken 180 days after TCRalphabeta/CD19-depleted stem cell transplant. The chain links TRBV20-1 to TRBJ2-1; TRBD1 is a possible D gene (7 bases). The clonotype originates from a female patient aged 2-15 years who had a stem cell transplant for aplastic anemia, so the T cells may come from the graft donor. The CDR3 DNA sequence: TGCAGTGTTACAGGCCAACAGGGGAGGCCCTACAATGAGCAGTTCTTC. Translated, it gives CSVTGQQGRPYNEQFF.